The rows below give T cell receptor beta chains drawn from one sample of a study of Ad26.COV2.S vaccination and SARS-CoV-2 variants. Method: immunoSEQ multiplex PCR; TCRdb's copy keeps in-frame clones and lacks some. The sample includes 290,000 or so clones, 87% of them seen just once. The source was peripheral blood, collected in a trial of Ad26.COV2.S vaccine versus placebo. Receptors originate from a person aged 18-60 years who received the Ad26.COV2.S COVID-19 vaccine or a placebo. The CDR3 runs from the conserved cysteine through the conserved F or W. D genes are given only for firm matches. A clone size is listed for some rows: how often the clone was seen (once, few, many), or a class if it is expanded.

TRBJ1-1 TRBV7-6 few - CASSLWAGDTEAFF TGTGCCAGCAGCCTATGGGCGGGAGACACTGAAGCTTTCTTT
TRBJ1-1 TRBV5-1 - - CASSWGGTEAFF TGCGCCAGCAGCTGGGGGGGCACTGAAGCTTTCTTT
TRBJ2-5 TRBV2 - - CASSAGVGETQYF TGTGCCAGCAGTGCAGGGGTAGGGGAGACCCAGTACTTC
TRBJ2-7 TRBV27 - - CASSLFGGPGVFYEQYF TGTGCCAGCAGTTTATTTGGGGGCCCTGGGGTTTTCTACGAGCAGTACTTC
TRBJ2-3 TRBV29-1 - - CSVEGVEGDTQYF TGCAGCGTTGAGGGGGTCGAAGGAGATACGCAGTATTTT
TRBJ1-2 TRBV11-2 - TRBD1 CASSQGGEHGYTF TGTGCCAGCAGCCAGGGGGGGGAGCATGGCTACACCTTC
TRBJ2-2 TRBV11-2 - TRBD2 CASTRLAGDTGELFF TGTGCCAGCACCAGACTAGCGGGAGACACCGGGGAGCTGTTTTTT
TRBJ1-5 TRBV19 - TRBD1 CASSITGDQPQHF TGTGCCAGTAGTATTACAGGGGATCAGCCCCAGCATTTT
TRBJ1-3 TRBV4-2 - - CASSQDRQGSSGNTIYF TGTGCCAGCAGCCAAGATAGGCAGGGGAGCTCTGGAAACACCATATATTTT
TRBJ1-2 TRBV2 once - CASSEKGRVYGYTF TGTGCCAGCAGTGAAAAGGGAAGGGTTTATGGCTACACCTTC
TRBJ2-5 TRBV6-5 once - CASTPPARETQYF TGTGCCAGCACACCCCCGGCGAGGGAGACCCAGTACTTC
TRBJ2-6 TRBV10-3 once TRBD2 CAISESPGRGSGANVLTF TGTGCCATCAGTGAGTCACCAGGGAGGGGCTCTGGGGCCAACGTCCTGACTTTC
TRBJ1-6 TRBV30 once - CAWSVLSGILHF TGTGCCTGGAGCGTACTTTCAGGGATCCTCCACTTT
TRBJ2-3 TRBV6-5 - TRBD2 CASRPPGGGDTQYF TGTGCCAGCAGACCCCCCGGCGGGGGAGATACGCAGTATTTT
TRBJ2-5 TRBV18 - - CASSPREETQYF TGTGCCAGCTCCCCCCGGGAAGAGACCCAGTACTTC
TRBJ1-1 TRBV12-3/TRBV12-4 - - CASRTPLRVEAFF TGTGCCAGCAGAACCCCCCTCAGGGTTGAAGCTTTCTTT
TRBJ1-5 TRBV25-1 - - CASSEYSGPQHF TGTGCCAGCAGTGAATATTCAGGGCCCCAGCATTTT
TRBJ1-1 TRBV5-1 - - CASSPLGHTEAFF TGCGCCAGCAGCCCCCTTGGTCACACTGAAGCTTTCTTT
TRBJ1-2 TRBV5-1 - - CASSPYQGGYGYTF TGCGCCAGCAGCCCCTATCAGGGCGGCTATGGCTACACCTTC
TRBJ1-6 TRBV28 - - CASGGLVRSPLHF TGTGCCAGTGGGGGTCTAGTTCGTTCACCCCTCCACTTT
TRBJ2-3 TRBV9 - - CASSVKAGGTDTQYF TGTGCCAGCAGCGTTAAAGCGGGTGGCACAGATACGCAGTATTTT
TRBJ1-2 TRBV7-2 - - CASSLEVGGYTF TGTGCCAGCAGCTTAGAAGTGGGTGGCTACACCTTC
TRBJ2-1 TRBV19 - - CASSIDMGRKSSYNEQFF TGTGCCAGTAGTATAGATATGGGCCGGAAGAGCTCCTACAATGAGCAGTTCTTC
TRBJ1-2 TRBV27 - - CASRPTSGWGYTF TGTGCCAGCAGACCGACCTCCGGATGGGGCTACACCTTC
TRBJ2-4 TRBV9 - TRBD2 CASSASGDQNIQYF TGTGCCAGCAGCGCTAGCGGGGACCAAAACATTCAGTACTTC
TRBJ2-1 TRBV9 - - CASSPLREYSYNEQFF TGTGCCAGCAGCCCGCTTAGGGAGTACTCCTACAATGAGCAGTTCTTC
TRBJ2-3 TRBV7-9 - TRBD2 CASSSQPSGRLPDTQYF TGTGCCAGCAGCTCCCAACCCAGCGGGAGACTCCCAGATACGCAGTATTTT
TRBJ2-1 TRBV10-1 once - CASSEAGRGYNEQFF TGCGCCAGCAGTGAGGCGGGTCGGGGGTACAATGAGCAGTTCTTC
TRBJ2-2 TRBV9 - - CASSVNEGELFF TGTGCCAGCAGCGTAAATGAAGGGGAGCTGTTTTTT
TRBJ1-1 TRBV10-3 - - CAISESTAKNTEAFF TGTGCCATCAGTGAGAGCACAGCCAAGAACACTGAAGCTTTCTTT
TRBJ2-2 TRBV9 - TRBD2 CASSVGTSGANTGELFF TGTGCCAGCAGCGTAGGGACTAGCGGCGCGAACACCGGGGAGCTGTTTTTT
TRBJ2-4 TRBV4-1 - - CASSQGQPRGVAKNIQYF TGCGCCAGCAGCCAAGGTCAACCTAGGGGTGTAGCCAAAAACATTCAGTACTTC
TRBJ2-7 TRBV2 - - CASTREEFEYF TGTGCCAGCACCCGGGAAGAGTTTGAGTACTTC
TRBJ2-7 TRBV6-2/TRBV6-3 - - CASRPTGSPRQYF TGTGCCAGCAGGCCTACAGGGTCCCCCAGACAGTACTTC
TRBJ1-1 TRBV19 - - CASLTGKNTEAFF TGTGCCAGTCTGACAGGAAAGAACACTGAAGCTTTCTTT
TRBJ1-6 TRBV7-8 once TRBD1 CASSPRDRGSFNSPLHF TGTGCCAGCAGCCCAAGGGACAGGGGGTCATTCAATTCACCCCTCCACTTT
TRBJ1-2 TRBV7-9 - TRBD1 CASSGLTGGSNYGYTF TGTGCCAGCAGCGGCCTAACAGGGGGATCGAACTATGGCTACACCTTC
TRBJ2-1 TRBV7-7 - TRBD2 CASSSGTSPHNEQFF TGTGCTAGCAGCTCCGGGACTAGCCCCCACAATGAGCAGTTCTTC
TRBJ2-7 TRBV11-2 - TRBD2 CASSLDSPTSGLVEQYF TGTGCCAGCAGCTTAGATTCCCCGACTAGCGGGCTCGTCGAGCAGTACTTC
TRBJ1-2 TRBV5-1 - - CASSPDGGRGYTF TGCGCCAGCAGCCCAGATGGGGGCCGCGGCTACACCTTC
TRBJ1-4 TRBV19 - - CASSRPRQLEKLFF TGTGCCAGTAGTAGGCCAAGACAGCTTGAAAAACTGTTTTTT
TRBJ1-5 TRBV4-3 once - CASSQGYGNNQPQHF TGCGCCAGCAGCCAAGGGTACGGAAATAATCAGCCCCAGCATTTT
TRBJ1-2 TRBV6-5 - TRBD1 CASSQGQLNYGYTF TGTGCCAGCTCGCAGGGACAGCTTAACTATGGCTACACCTTC
TRBJ2-7 TRBV10-2 once TRBD1 CASSEFGQGSYEQYF TGCGCCAGCAGTGAATTTGGACAGGGGTCCTACGAGCAGTACTTC
TRBJ2-7 TRBV3-1/TRBV3-2 - - CASSQGAGSGSRTKDQGHYEQYF TGTGCCAGCAGCCAAGGGGCCGGGTCAGGAAGTCGTACCAAGGACCAAGGACACTACGAGCAGTACTTC
TRBJ2-1 TRBV19 - TRBD1 CASSPTDRGTSYNEQFF TGTGCCAGTAGTCCAACCGACAGGGGAACAAGCTACAATGAGCAGTTCTTC
TRBJ1-1 TRBV6-2/TRBV6-3 - TRBD1 CASSWNRGTEAFF TGTGCCAGCAGTTGGAACAGGGGAACTGAAGCTTTCTTT
TRBJ1-6 TRBV5-6 - - CASSLSVSPLHF TGTGCCAGCAGCTTGTCTGTCTCACCCCTCCACTTT
TRBJ1-5 TRBV4-1 few - CASSQEGGNRNQPQHF TGCGCCAGCAGCCAGGAGGGGGGGAACAGGAATCAGCCCCAGCATTTT
TRBJ2-2 TRBV7-9 - TRBD1 CASSLRGQGTLLSTGELFF TGTGCCAGCAGCTTACGGGGACAGGGGACCCTACTGAGCACCGGGGAGCTGTTTTTT
TRBJ2-1 TRBV12-3/TRBV12-4 - - CASSLGGNEQFF TGTGCCAGCAGTTTAGGTGGGAATGAGCAGTTCTTC
TRBJ1-2 TRBV29-1 - TRBD1 CSVEDQGAGYGYTF TGCAGCGTTGAAGATCAGGGGGCGGGCTATGGCTACACCTTC
TRBJ2-3 TRBV28 - - CASSFGGDWITDTQYF TGTGCCAGCAGTTTCGGCGGGGATTGGATCACAGATACGCAGTATTTT
TRBJ2-1 TRBV24-1 - TRBD1 CATSKQGAAGNEQFF TGTGCCACCAGTAAACAGGGGGCAGCGGGTAATGAGCAGTTCTTC
TRBJ2-1 TRBV7-6 - - CASSLARQGMNEQFF TGTGCCAGCAGCTTAGCGAGGCAGGGGATGAATGAGCAGTTCTTC